The clone carrying this T cell receptor beta chain was picked up one time. Its specificity is unknown. The germline gives CDR1 MDHEN, CDR2 SYDVKM. The CDR3 extends over 14 amino acids. V was cut by 5 bases and J by 3 bases, with 13 bases left in between. The repertoire was sequenced with immunoSEQ multiplex PCR; TCRdb's copy has only in-frame clones and lacks some. The sample holds approximately 49,000 clones, 70% to 80% seen once. These data belong to a study of T cells in localized non-small cell lung cancer. Study-wide results and limits: Uninvolved nearby lung showed the greatest T cell clonality, exceeding that found in tumor.

This clonotype was sampled from a man between 40 and 69 years old with stage I squamous cell lung carcinoma. V usage is TRBV28 and J usage is TRBJ1-2; D perhaps matches TRBD1 (6 bases). The sequenced sample was peripheral blood, obtained before any cancer treatment. CDR3 sequence reads: CASSRTARHYGYTF. As DNA, the CDR3 is TGTGCCAGCAGTCGGACAGCGCGTCACTATGGCTACACCTTC.